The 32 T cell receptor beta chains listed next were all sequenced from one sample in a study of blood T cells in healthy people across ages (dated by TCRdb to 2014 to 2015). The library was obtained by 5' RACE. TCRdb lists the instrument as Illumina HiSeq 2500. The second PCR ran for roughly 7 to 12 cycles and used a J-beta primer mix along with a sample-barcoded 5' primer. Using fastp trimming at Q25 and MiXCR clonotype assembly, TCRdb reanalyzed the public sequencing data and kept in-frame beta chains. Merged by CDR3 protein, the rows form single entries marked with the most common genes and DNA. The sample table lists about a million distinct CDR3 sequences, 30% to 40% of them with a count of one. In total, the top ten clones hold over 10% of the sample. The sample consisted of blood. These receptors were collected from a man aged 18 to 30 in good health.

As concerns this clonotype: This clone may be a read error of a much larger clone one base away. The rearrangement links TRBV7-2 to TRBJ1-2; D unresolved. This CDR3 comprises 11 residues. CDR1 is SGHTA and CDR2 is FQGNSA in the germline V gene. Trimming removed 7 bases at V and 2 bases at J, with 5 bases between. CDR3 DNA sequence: TGTGCCAGCATCCAGAACTATGGCTACACCTTC. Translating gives CASIQNYGYTF.

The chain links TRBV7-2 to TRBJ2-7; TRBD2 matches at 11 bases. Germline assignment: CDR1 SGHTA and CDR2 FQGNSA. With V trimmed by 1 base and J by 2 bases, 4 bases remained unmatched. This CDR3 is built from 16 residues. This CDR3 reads CASSLEGTSGTYEQYF. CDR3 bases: TGTGCCAGCAGCTTAGAAGGGACTAGCGGAACCTACGAGCAGTACTTC.

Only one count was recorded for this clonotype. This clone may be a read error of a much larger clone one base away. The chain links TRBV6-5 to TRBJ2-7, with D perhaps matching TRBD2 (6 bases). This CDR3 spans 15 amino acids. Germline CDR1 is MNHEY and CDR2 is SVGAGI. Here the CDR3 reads CAGSYSGTGNYEQYF. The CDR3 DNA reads TGTGCCGGCAGTTACTCGGGGACTGGAAACTACGAGCAGTACTTC.

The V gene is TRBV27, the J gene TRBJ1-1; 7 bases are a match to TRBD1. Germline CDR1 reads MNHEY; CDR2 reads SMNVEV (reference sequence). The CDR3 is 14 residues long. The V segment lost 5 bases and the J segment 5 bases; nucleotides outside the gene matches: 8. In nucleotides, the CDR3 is TGTGCCAGCAGTCCCAACTCCAGGGGGACTGAAGCTTTCTTT. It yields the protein CASSPNSRGTEAFF.

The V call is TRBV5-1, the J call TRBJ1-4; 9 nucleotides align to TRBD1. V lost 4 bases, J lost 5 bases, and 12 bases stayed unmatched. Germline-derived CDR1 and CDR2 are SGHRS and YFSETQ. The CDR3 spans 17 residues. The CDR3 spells CASSTGTGSTYNEKLFF. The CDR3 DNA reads TGCGCCAGCAGCACCGGGACAGGGAGTACCTACAATGAAAAACTGTTTTTT.

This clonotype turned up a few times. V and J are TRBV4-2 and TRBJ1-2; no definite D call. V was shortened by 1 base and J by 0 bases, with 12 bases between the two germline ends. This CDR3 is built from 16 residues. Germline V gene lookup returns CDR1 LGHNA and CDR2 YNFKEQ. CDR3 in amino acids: CASSQGALTSNYGYTF. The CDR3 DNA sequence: TGTGCCAGCAGCCAAGGGGCCCTGACATCTAACTATGGCTACACCTTC.

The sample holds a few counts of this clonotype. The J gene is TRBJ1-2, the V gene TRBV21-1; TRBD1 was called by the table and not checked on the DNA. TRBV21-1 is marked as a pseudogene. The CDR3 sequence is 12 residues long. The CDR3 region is CASTHRGGGYTF. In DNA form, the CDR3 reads TGTGCCAGCACCCACAGGGGCGGGGGCTACACCTTC.

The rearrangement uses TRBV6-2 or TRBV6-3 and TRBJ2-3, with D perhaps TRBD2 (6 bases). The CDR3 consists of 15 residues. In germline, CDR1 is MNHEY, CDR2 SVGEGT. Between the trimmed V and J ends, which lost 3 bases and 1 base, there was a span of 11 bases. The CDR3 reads CASSYRQRGTDTQYF. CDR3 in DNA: TGTGCCAGCAGTTATCGCCAGCGGGGCACAGATACGCAGTATTTT.

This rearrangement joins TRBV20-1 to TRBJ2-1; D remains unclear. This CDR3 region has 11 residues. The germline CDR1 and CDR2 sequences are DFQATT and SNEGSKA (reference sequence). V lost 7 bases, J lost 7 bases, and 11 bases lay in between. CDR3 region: CSVPLGNEQFF. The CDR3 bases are TGCAGTGTCCCGCTGGGGAATGAGCAGTTCTTC.

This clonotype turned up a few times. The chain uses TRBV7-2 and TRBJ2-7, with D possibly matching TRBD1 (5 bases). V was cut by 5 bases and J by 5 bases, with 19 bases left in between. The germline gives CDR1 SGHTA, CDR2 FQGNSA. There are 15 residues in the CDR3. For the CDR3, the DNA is TGTGCCAGCAGCCGACAGTCGGACGGCAGAAACGAGCAGTACTTC. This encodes CASSRQSDGRNEQYF.

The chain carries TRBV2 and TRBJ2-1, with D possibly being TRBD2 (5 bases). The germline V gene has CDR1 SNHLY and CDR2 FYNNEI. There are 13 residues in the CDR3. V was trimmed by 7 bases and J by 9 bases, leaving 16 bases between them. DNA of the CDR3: TGTGCCAGCAAGTCCGGTTCGGCGGGTGAGCAGTTCTTC. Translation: CASKSGSAGEQFF.

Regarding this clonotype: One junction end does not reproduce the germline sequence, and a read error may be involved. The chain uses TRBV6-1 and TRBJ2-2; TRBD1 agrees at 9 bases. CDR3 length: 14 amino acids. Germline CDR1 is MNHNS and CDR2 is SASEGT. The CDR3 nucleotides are TGTGCCAGCAGTGATATAACAGGGGGCATGGAGTTGTTTTTT. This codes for CASSDITGGMELFF.

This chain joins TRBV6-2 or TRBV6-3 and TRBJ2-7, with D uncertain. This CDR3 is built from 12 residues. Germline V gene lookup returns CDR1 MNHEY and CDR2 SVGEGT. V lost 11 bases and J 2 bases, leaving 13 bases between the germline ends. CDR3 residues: CAGAEQTYEQYF. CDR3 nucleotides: TGTGCCGGTGCCGAACAAACCTACGAGCAGTACTTC.

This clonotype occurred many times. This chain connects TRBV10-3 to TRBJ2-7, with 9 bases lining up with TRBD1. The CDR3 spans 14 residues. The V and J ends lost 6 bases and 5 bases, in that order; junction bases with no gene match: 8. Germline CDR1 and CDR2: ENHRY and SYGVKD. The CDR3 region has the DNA TGTGCCATCAGAGACGGGACAGGGAATGACGAGCAGTACTTC. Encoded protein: CAIRDGTGNDEQYF.

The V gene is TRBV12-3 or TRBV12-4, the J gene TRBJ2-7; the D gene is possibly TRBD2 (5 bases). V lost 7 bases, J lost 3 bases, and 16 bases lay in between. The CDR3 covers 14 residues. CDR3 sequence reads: CASTPNPRGYEQYF. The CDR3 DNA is TGTGCCAGCACCCCCAACCCTCGGGGCTACGAGCAGTACTTC.

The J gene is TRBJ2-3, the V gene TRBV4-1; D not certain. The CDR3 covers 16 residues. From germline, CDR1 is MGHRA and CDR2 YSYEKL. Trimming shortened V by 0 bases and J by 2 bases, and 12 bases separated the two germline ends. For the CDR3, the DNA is TGCGCCAGCAGCCAAGATCGACCGGCCCCCACAGATACGCAGTATTTT. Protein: CASSQDRPAPTDTQYF.

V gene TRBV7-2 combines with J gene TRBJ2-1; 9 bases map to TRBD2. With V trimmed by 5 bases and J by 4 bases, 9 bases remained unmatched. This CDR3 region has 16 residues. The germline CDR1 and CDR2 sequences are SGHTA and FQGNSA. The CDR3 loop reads CASSHQGSGGYNEQFF. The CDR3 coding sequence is TGTGCCAGCAGCCACCAGGGTAGCGGGGGTTACAATGAGCAGTTCTTC.

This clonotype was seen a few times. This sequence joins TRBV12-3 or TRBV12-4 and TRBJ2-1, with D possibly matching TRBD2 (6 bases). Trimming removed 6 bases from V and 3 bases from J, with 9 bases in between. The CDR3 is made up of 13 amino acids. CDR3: CASRPGLYNEQFF. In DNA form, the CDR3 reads TGTGCCAGCAGACCGGGACTCTACAATGAGCAGTTCTTC.

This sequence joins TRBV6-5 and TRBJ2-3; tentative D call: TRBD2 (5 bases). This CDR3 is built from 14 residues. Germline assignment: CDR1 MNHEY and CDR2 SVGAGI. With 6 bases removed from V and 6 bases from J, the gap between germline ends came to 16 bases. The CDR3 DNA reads TGTGCCAGCAGCATGGGGAGAGGGTTGGATACGCAGTATTTT. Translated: CASSMGRGLDTQYF.

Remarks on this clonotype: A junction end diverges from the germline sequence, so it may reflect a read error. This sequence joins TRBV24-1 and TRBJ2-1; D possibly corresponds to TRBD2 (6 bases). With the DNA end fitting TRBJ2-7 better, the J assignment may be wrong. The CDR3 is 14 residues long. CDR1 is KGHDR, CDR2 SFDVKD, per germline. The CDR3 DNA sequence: TGTGCCGCCAGTCTAGCGAGGTCCGACAATGAGCAGTACTTC. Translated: CAASLARSDNEQYF.

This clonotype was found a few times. The CDR3 sequence: CASSQDRGEINTGELFF. The CDR3 DNA reads as TGTGCCAGCAGCCAAGATCGAGGCGAGATTAACACCGGGGAGCTGTTTTTT. The rearrangement links TRBV4-2 to TRBJ2-2; D is ambiguous. The CDR3 is 17 amino acids. Looked up from germline, CDR1 is LGHNA and CDR2 is YNFKEQ. Trimming cost V 0 bases and J 2 bases, with 13 bases left between them.

The CDR3 nucleotides are TGTGCCAGCAGTTACTCCGTTAGCGGGGGGACCACAGATACGCAGTATTTT. This codes for CASSYSVSGGTTDTQYF. The chain combines TRBV6-6 with TRBJ2-3; 10 bases line up with TRBD2. Germline V gene lookup returns CDR1 MNHNY and CDR2 SVGAGI (reference sequence). The ends lost 0 bases at V and 2 bases at J; junction bases unmatched: 5. CDR3 length: 17 residues.

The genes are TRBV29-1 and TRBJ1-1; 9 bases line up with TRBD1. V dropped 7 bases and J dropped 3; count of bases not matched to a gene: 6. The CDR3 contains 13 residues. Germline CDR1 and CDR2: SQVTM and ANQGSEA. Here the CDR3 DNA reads TGCAGCGCAATGACAGGGGGGGACACTGAAGCTTTCTTT. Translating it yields CSAMTGGDTEAFF.

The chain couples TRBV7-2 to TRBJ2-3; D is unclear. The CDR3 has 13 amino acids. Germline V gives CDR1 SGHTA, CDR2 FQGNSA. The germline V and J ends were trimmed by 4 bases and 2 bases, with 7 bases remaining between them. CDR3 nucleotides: TGTGCCAGCAGCTCCGACCACACAGATACGCAGTATTTT. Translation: CASSSDHTDTQYF.

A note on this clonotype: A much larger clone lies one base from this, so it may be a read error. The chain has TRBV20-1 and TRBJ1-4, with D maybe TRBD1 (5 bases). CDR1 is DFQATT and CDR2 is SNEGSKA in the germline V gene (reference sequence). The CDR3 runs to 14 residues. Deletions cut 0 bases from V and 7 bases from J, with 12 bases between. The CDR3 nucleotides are TGCAGTGCTAGAGATGGGGGATTCGGTGAAAAACTGTTTTTT. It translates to CSARDGGFGEKLFF.

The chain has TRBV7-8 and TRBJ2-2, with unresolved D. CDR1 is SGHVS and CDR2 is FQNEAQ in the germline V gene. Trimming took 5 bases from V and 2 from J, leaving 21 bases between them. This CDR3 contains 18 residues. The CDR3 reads CASSPLRANLPNTGELFF. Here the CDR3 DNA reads TGTGCCAGCAGCCCTTTGCGCGCAAACTTGCCCAACACCGGGGAGCTGTTTTTT.

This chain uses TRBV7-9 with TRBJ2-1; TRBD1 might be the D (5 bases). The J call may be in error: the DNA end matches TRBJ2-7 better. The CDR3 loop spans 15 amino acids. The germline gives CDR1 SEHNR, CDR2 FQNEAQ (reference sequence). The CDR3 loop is CASSSPDSSYNEQYF. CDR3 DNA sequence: TGTGCCAGCAGCTCCCCTGACAGCTCCTACAATGAGCAGTACTTC.

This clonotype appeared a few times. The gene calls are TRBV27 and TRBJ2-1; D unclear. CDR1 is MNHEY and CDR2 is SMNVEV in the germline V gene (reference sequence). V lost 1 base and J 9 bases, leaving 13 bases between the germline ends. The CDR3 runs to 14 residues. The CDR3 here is CASSLFPRKGEQFF. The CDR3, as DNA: TGTGCCAGCAGTTTATTCCCTAGGAAGGGTGAGCAGTTCTTC.

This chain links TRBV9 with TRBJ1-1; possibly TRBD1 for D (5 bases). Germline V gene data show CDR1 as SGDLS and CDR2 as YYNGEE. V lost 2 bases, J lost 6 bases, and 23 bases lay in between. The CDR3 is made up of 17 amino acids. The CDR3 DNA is TGTGCCAGCAGCGTTTTATCAGGAATCGGGGGTTACGCTGAAGCTTTCTTT. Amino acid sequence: CASSVLSGIGGYAEAFF. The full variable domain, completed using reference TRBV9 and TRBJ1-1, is DSGVTQTPKHLITATGQRVTLRCSPRSGDLSVYWYQQSLDQGLQFLIQYYNGEERAKGNILERFSAQQFPDLHSELNLSSLELGDSALYFCASSVLSGIGGYAEAFFGQGTRLTVV.

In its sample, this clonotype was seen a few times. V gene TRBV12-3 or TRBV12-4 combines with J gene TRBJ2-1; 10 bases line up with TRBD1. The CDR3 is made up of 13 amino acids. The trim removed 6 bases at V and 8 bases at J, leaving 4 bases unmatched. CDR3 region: CASSRDRGDEQFF. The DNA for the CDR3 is TGTGCCAGCAGCCGGGACAGGGGCGATGAGCAGTTCTTC.

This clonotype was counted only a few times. This chain's CDR3 is CASSQGPRGLAVNEQFF. The CDR3 DNA follows: TGCGCCAGCAGCCAAGGGCCTAGGGGACTAGCGGTCAATGAGCAGTTCTTC. This chain uses TRBV4-3 with TRBJ2-1; 11 positions agree with TRBD2. With V trimmed by 1 base and J by 6 bases, 8 bases remained unmatched. Per the germline V gene, CDR1 is LGHNA and CDR2 is YSLEER. This CDR3 is built from 17 residues.

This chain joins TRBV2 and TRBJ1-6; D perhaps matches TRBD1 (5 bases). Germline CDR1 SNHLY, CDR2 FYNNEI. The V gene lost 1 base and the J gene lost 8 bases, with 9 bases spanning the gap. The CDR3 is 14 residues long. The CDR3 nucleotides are TGTGCCAGCAGTGAAGACAGGAGATATTCACCCCTCCACTTT. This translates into CASSEDRRYSPLHF.